This record covers a single T cell receptor beta chain. Antigen specificity is unknown. TCRdb re-called the RT-PCR reads with MiXCR, one entry per CDR3 protein. The table records roughly 170,000 distinct CDR3 sequences, about 9% of them present only once. These data are taken from a study of response to subunit inactivated influenza vaccine. Study-wide points: Each seasonal influenza vaccination, the authors suggested, recruits few new T cells.

Trimming pared 0 bases from V and 7 bases from J, leaving 17 bases between. Germline CDR1 SGHRS, CDR2 YFSETQ. The CDR3 has 16 amino acids. The sequencing here drew on non-naive T cells sorted from PBMCs, taken on the day of vaccination. The source is a man between 45 and 60 years old who received an inactivated influenza vaccine. The V call is TRBV5-1, the J call TRBJ1-5; D not resolved. DNA of the CDR3: TGCGCCAGCAGCTTGGGTCCCATCGGTGGGAGCCAGCCCCAGCATTTT. Amino acids: CASSLGPIGGSQPQHF.